These 4 T cell receptor beta chains were all obtained from the same sample, sequenced in a study of T cell responses to AZD1222 COVID-19 vaccine. Profiling relied on immunoSEQ multiplex PCR, and the TCRdb table lists in-frame clones only, not all of them. Among over 150,000 clones listed, roughly 94% were seen once. The input for sequencing was peripheral blood, taken on day 0 of MenACWY control vaccination. All receptors derive from an adult in good health.

This rearrangement joins TRBV20-1 to TRBJ2-5; 8 positions agree with TRBD2. This CDR3 contains 15 residues. Germline CDR1 is DFQATT and CDR2 is SNEGSKA (reference sequence). The ends lost 3 bases at V and 1 base at J; junction bases unmatched: 7. For the CDR3, the DNA is TGCAGTGCTAGTGATGGGCGGGAGGTCCAAGAGACCCAGTACTTC. Translation: CSASDGREVQETQYF.

This chain connects TRBV29-1 to TRBJ2-7; D may be TRBD2 (5 bases). The CDR3 spans 14 residues. Trimming cost V 0 bases and J 2 bases, with 11 bases left between them. The germline CDR1 and CDR2 sequences are SQVTM and ANQGSEA. The CDR3 is CSVEDERQPYEQYF. The CDR3 bases are TGCAGCGTTGAAGATGAGCGGCAGCCCTACGAGCAGTACTTC.

J is TRBJ1-2 and V is TRBV2; 11 bases match TRBD1. Germline V CDR1 and CDR2: SNHLY, FYNNEI. CDR3 length: 12 amino acids. Losses at the gene ends were 6 bases for V and 11 bases for J; bases not matched to a gene: 5. The chain's CDR3 is CASRGQGGQYTF. The CDR3 coding sequence is TGTGCCAGCAGGGGACAGGGGGGACAGTACACCTTC.

This clone was detected only once. The chain combines TRBV9 with TRBJ1-2, with 7 bases fitting TRBD1. The CDR3 consists of 12 residues. The germline gives CDR1 SGDLS, CDR2 YYNGEE. Trimming at V came to 8 bases and at J to 0 bases, leaving 1 base not matched to a gene. The CDR3 DNA reads TGTGCCAGTGACAGGGCTAACTATGGCTACACCTTC. Amino acid sequence: CASDRANYGYTF. Together with reference TRBV9 and TRBJ1-2, the CDR3 gives the full variable domain: DSGVTQTPKHLITATGQRVTLRCSPRSGDLSVYWYQQSLDQGLQFLIQYYNGEERAKGNILERFSAQQFPDLHSELNLSSLELGDSALYFCASDRANYGYTFGSGTRLTVV.